The sequence of this TCR beta chain was determined in a study of human T cells and chemical hapten exposure (dated by TCRdb to about 2021). Describing the broader study: For sensitization, 2% DPC in acetone was applied to a 2 cm by 2 cm area of upper inner arm skin. Most of the patients in the cohort were female, and the cohort covered alopecia areata with under or over 50% scalp involvement, alopecia totalis and alopecia universalis. Libraries were combined into a pool for sequencing, and differences in TCR yield between samples came mainly from small differences in library volumes within the pool. Patch testing was done on the upper back using Finn chambers containing 0.01% DPC, and results were scored after 6 days according to International Contact Dermatitis Research Group standards. Throughout the roughly 26-week study period, patients were also given weekly therapeutic DPC doses on the scalp. Approximately 28 alopecia patients gave blood for TCR sequencing at one to four time points (pre-sensitization, 2, 6 and 24 weeks). Blood was sampled from patients pre-sensitization (week 0) and at 2, 6 and about 24 weeks after DPC sensitization. Peripheral blood TCR repertoire changes were tracked in vivo in alopecia patients during primary and secondary sensitization to the hapten diphenylcyclopropenone (DPC). Results the study describes overall, beyond this receptor: Patch test score correlated positively with the number of PT1 expanded TCRs, reaching significance at thresholds 8, 16 and 32 but not at 4. Expanded TCRs formed significantly more large CDR3 similarity clusters than pre-sensitization or healthy control sets, consistent with antigen-driven responses. Because all patients had alopecia, a presumed autoimmune disease, the immune response of the patients might differ from that of healthy individuals. Repeated subsampling changed both the strength of the expansion versus patch-test correlation and the threshold at which that correlation became significant. DPC sensitization did not change the number of TCRs with a frequency above 1 in 1000, and there was no evidence of changes in global repertoire structure.

The intended sense of this specimen's time point label: pre-sensitization, week 0. The meaning of the sample's treatment or condition label: therapeutic diphenylcyclopropenone sensitization with weekly scalp DPC. At each patch-test visit, blood was drawn before the patch test was applied. Eligible patients were aged 18 to 70, diagnosed with alopecia, deemed suitable for DPC therapy, and excluded if pregnant. Unfractionated whole blood was collected in Tempus Blood RNA tubes, and total RNA was extracted from that blood. The library was generated by RACE. Instrument used: NextSeq 500. During library preparation, unique molecular identifiers were attached to individual cDNA molecules so that TCRs could be counted in a quantitative, reproducible way. From each blood RNA sample, both TCR alpha and TCR beta chains were sequenced. As for how the authors treated the data: Samples had a median of about 90,000 TCRs, with a range from 23,224 to 690,600. V, J and CDR3 annotation of the TCR reads was performed with the Decombinator software suite. For the PS versus PT1 abundance plots, all samples were subsampled to the same number of TCRs (28,000). TCRs were defined as expanded if absent before sensitization and observed at least eight times at the 2-week time point. The raw public reads went through TCRdb reprocessing: fastp at Q25, MiXCR clone calling, in-frame beta chains kept. Records with the same CDR3 protein are collapsed into one entry carrying the most frequent genes and DNA. TCRdb's processing, not the authors', yielded these V and J calls. The sample includes over 300,000 distinct CDR3 sequences, with approximately 5.1% observed a single time. The ten largest clones capture roughly 2.6% of the sample.

On this clonotype itself: Its antigen is not yet known. Base qualities are not provided; no much larger clone lies one nucleotide away.

From V the trimming removes 6 bases and from J it removes 7 bases, while the gene matches leave 4 bases of the junction unaccounted for. The CDR3 covers 13 residues, taking in both the cysteine and the phenylalanine. This entry keeps only the CDR3 DNA: 39 bases, framed from base 1. Per the germline V gene, LGHNT is the CDR1 and FRNRAP is the CDR2. This material consisted of whole blood, taken in connection with sensitization to the hapten diphenylcyclopropenone (DPC). The origin of this receptor is a woman between 45 and 65 years old with alopecia areata. Some clones in this sample may be carry-over from other donors' samples. The chain is encoded by TRBV12-5 joined to TRBJ1-4; TRBD1 fits 8 bases in the junction. The CDR3 is CASGRGRGEKLFF. The sequence in DNA is TGTGCTAGTGGCAGGGGGCGCGGTGAAAAACTGTTTTTT.